This T cell receptor beta chain was obtained from a study of blood T cells in healthy people across ages. The study's findings and limits: Versus aged donors, long-lived donors had higher diversity and more naive CD4+ cells. Conclusively comparing naive with antigen-experienced cells was impossible with unsorted PBMCs.

Primed by a sample-barcoded 5' primer and a J-beta primer mix, a second PCR proceeded for roughly 7 to 11 cycles. Each cDNA molecule was tagged by a template-switch adaptor that had 12 random nucleotides. TCRdb re-called the 5' RACE reads with MiXCR, one entry per CDR3 protein. Of roughly 1,800,000 distinct CDR3 sequences listed, 40% to 55% were seen once; the top ten hold approximately 2%. This clonotype has only a few counts. Antigen unknown. Source material: blood. The sequence came from a woman aged 40 to 50 in good health.

CDR3 loop: CASSVPLLGGLEQYF. In nucleotides, the CDR3 is TGTGCCAGCAGTGTCCCTCTCCTGGGGGGCCTCGAGCAGTACTTC. This chain connects TRBV28 to TRBJ2-7, with D perhaps TRBD1 or TRBD2 (6 bases each). There are 15 residues in the CDR3. Germline CDR1 is MDHEN and CDR2 is SYDVKM. V was shortened by 5 bases and J by 6 bases, with 20 bases between the two germline ends. The full variable domain, with the rest looked up from reference TRBV28 and TRBJ2-7, is DVKVTQSSRYLVKRTGEKVFLECVQDMDHENMFWYRQDPGLGLRLIYFSYDVKMKEKGDIPEGYSVSREKKERFSLILESASTNQTSMYLCASSVPLLGGLEQYFGPGTRLTVT.